Listed here are 21 T cell receptor beta chains from one sample, sequenced in a study of blood T cell repertoires in COVID-19. Here immunoSEQ multiplex PCR was the method, and the copy in TCRdb shows in-frame clones only, minus some. This sample has roughly 280,000 clones, with approximately 88% found just once. The sample consisted of peripheral blood. The receptor source for this set is a man in his fifties with acute or convalescent COVID-19.

This chain connects TRBV5-4 to TRBJ2-2; 8 bases are shared with TRBD2. The CDR3 covers 16 residues. Germline V gives CDR1 SGHNT, CDR2 YYREEE (reference sequence). J lost 3 bases, V lost 6 bases, and 10 bases had no gene match. The CDR3 is CASTRGSGGHTGELFF. DNA for the CDR3: TGTGCCAGCACCCGGGGAAGCGGGGGTCACACCGGGGAGCTGTTTTTT.

The V call is TRBV30, the J call TRBJ2-5, with TRBD1 matching 8 bases. The length of the CDR3 is 13 residues. Germline V gene lookup returns CDR1 GTSNPN and CDR2 SVGIG (reference sequence). V shed 5 bases, J shed 7 bases, and the junction held 9 bases outside the gene matches. The CDR3 loop is CAWGGQGAGTQYF. The CDR3 DNA is TGTGCCTGGGGCGGGCAGGGGGCTGGGACCCAGTACTTC.

The count of this clone is one. J is TRBJ2-7 and V is TRBV18; 7 nucleotides line up with TRBD1. Losses at the gene ends were 4 bases for V and 7 bases for J; bases not matched to a gene: 10. The germline CDR1 and CDR2 sequences are KGHSH and LQKENI. The CDR3 consists of 14 residues. The DNA of the CDR3 is TGTGCCAGCTCACGAGAACAGGGGCCGGGGGAGCAGTACTTC. Its protein is CASSREQGPGEQYF.

The J gene is TRBJ2-1, the V gene TRBV24-1; 9 bases map to TRBD1. The trim removed 1 base at V and 9 bases at J, leaving 12 bases unmatched. The CDR3 consists of 17 residues. Germline CDR1 is KGHDR and CDR2 is SFDVKD. The CDR3 nucleotides read TGTGCCACCAGTGATTTTTCTTTCGGTACAGGGGGCGGTGAGCAGTTCTTC. Translating gives CATSDFSFGTGGGEQFF.

The genes are TRBV5-1 and TRBJ1-1; TRBD1 agrees at 10 bases. CDR1 is SGHRS and CDR2 is YFSETQ in the germline V gene. This CDR3 has 14 amino acids. Trimming cost V 4 bases and J 4 bases; bases outside gene matches: 4. CDR3: CASSTDRGTTEAFF. As DNA, the CDR3 is TGCGCCAGCAGCACGGACAGGGGGACCACTGAAGCTTTCTTT.

A few counts support this clone. The chain combines TRBV29-1 with TRBJ1-1; TRBD1 might be the D (6 bases). This CDR3 is 12 amino acids long. The ends were cut back, 7 bases at V and 1 base at J, with 10 bases in the middle. Germline lookup yields CDR1 SQVTM and CDR2 ANQGSEA. The CDR3 is CSAGQKNTEAFF. The CDR3 DNA sequence: TGCAGCGCCGGACAGAAGAACACTGAAGCTTTCTTT.

V is TRBV7-9 and J is TRBJ1-6; D gene unclear. The ends were cut back, 5 bases at V and 9 bases at J, with 20 bases in the middle. There are 16 residues in the CDR3. Germline loops: CDR1 SEHNR, CDR2 FQNEAQ (reference sequence). CDR3 coding DNA: TGTGCCAGCAGCGCTTATACCGGGTCGCCTGGTTCACCCCTCCACTTT. This encodes CASSAYTGSPGSPLHF. Using reference TRBV7-9 and TRBJ1-6 for the parts outside the CDR3, the full variable domain is DTGVSQNPRHKITKRGQNVTFRCDPISEHNRLYWYRQTLGQGPEFLTYFQNEAQLEKSRLLSDRFSAERPKGSFSTLEIQRTEQGDSAMYLCASSAYTGSPGSPLHFGNGTRLTVT.

This clone was seen just once. The V gene is TRBV9, the J gene TRBJ2-3, with TRBD1 matching 8 bases. With V trimmed by 4 bases and J by 12 bases, 13 bases remained unmatched. Germline lookup yields CDR1 SGDLS and CDR2 YYNGEE. This CDR3 has 14 amino acids. Here the CDR3 DNA reads TGTGCCAGCAGCCCTGGACAGGGCTTTTCACGACAGTATTTT. Protein: CASSPGQGFSRQYF.

The genes are TRBV20-1 and TRBJ2-7; a weak D match, TRBD1 (5 bases). Germline V gene lookup returns CDR1 DFQATT and CDR2 SNEGSKA (reference sequence). CDR3 length: 15 amino acids. V dropped 3 bases and J dropped 3 bases, with 18 bases sitting between them. The CDR3 DNA reads as TGCAGTGCTAGTGGGAACCTAAAGGGGAACTACGAGCAGTACTTC. Its protein is CSASGNLKGNYEQYF.

This clone has just one count. The V and J genes are TRBV12-3 or TRBV12-4 and TRBJ1-2; 12 bases line up with TRBD1. This CDR3 contains 13 residues. V lost 7 bases and J lost 8; bases outside the gene matches: 5. The CDR3 DNA sequence: TGTGCCAGCACCCGGGACAGGGGGCGCGGCTACACCTTC. This codes for CASTRDRGRGYTF.

The V and J genes are TRBV5-1 and TRBJ2-3; no clear D. Trimming stripped 5 bases from V and 0 bases from J, with 10 bases between. The V gene's germline CDR1 is SGHRS and CDR2 YFSETQ. This CDR3 contains 14 residues. Here the CDR3 reads CASSLARSTDTQYF. Written as DNA, the CDR3 is TGCGCCAGCAGTCTGGCCCGTAGCACAGATACGCAGTATTTT.

The chain carries TRBV14 and TRBJ1-6; TRBD1 matches at 7 bases. CDR1 and CDR2 from the germline V gene are SGHDN and FVKESK. The V and J ends lost 4 bases and 14 bases, in that order; junction bases with no gene match: 8. The CDR3 consists of 13 residues. For the CDR3, the DNA is TGTGCCAGCAGCCTAGGGACAGTCCTAGCCCTCCACTTT. Translating it yields CASSLGTVLALHF.

This clone was observed once. The chain couples TRBV2 to TRBJ1-2, with 9 bases lining up with TRBD1. Germline V gene data show CDR1 as SNHLY and CDR2 as FYNNEI. V shed 6 bases and J 3 bases; nucleotides not matched to a gene: 5. The CDR3 is 14 amino acids. CDR3 bases: TGTGCCAGCAGAGAACAGGGGGCCGACTATGGCTACACCTTC. Its protein product is CASREQGADYGYTF.

V is TRBV30 and J is TRBJ2-1; 7 nucleotides align to TRBD1. The CDR3 consists of 15 residues. Germline lookup yields CDR1 GTSNPN and CDR2 SVGIG (reference sequence). V shed 0 bases, J shed 10 bases, and the junction held 12 bases outside the gene matches. In DNA form, the CDR3 reads TGTGCCTGGAGTGTACTGGAGACAGGGCGGTCGGAGCAGTTCTTC. It translates to CAWSVLETGRSEQFF.

The rearrangement uses TRBV3-1 (or the pseudogene TRBV3-2) and TRBJ1-2, with 8 nucleotides matching TRBD1. Germline-derived CDR1 and CDR2 are LGHDT and YNNKEL (reference sequence). This CDR3 region has 16 residues. V dropped 0 bases and J dropped 4; count of bases not matched to a gene: 7. The CDR3 DNA reads as TGTGCCAGCAGCCAAGAGGCCCTGACAGGGGCCTATGGCTACACCTTC. Its protein is CASSQEALTGAYGYTF.

The chain combines TRBV6-5 with TRBJ1-4; D is perhaps TRBD1 (5 bases). The germline CDR1 and CDR2 sequences are MNHEY and SVGAGI. With 4 bases removed from V and 4 bases from J, the gap between germline ends came to 10 bases. This CDR3 region has 14 residues. In DNA form, the CDR3 reads TGTGCCAGCAGTTGGCGGGGGGATAATGAAAAACTGTTTTTT. Protein product: CASSWRGDNEKLFF.

This chain joins TRBV3-1 (or the pseudogene TRBV3-2) and TRBJ2-5; TRBD2 matches at 13 bases. This CDR3 spans 15 amino acids. Trimming took 3 bases from V and 4 from J; bases not matched to a gene: 2. Germline CDR1 reads LGHDT; CDR2 reads YNNKEL (reference sequence). The CDR3 spells CASSHRTSGGETQYF. For the CDR3, the DNA is TGTGCCAGCAGCCACCGGACTAGCGGGGGAGAGACCCAGTACTTC.

The chain has TRBV18 and TRBJ1-3, with a tentative D call TRBD1 (5 bases). The CDR3 is 18 amino acids. Trimming removed 6 bases at V and 2 bases at J, with 23 bases between. CDR1 is KGHSH, CDR2 LQKENI, per germline. In DNA, the CDR3 is TGTGCCAGCTCCCCCCGCGTGCCAGGGCAGGGAACTGGAAACACCATATATTTT. This translates into CASSPRVPGQGTGNTIYF.

The chain joins TRBV4-1 to TRBJ1-1; the match to TRBD1 covers 8 bases. V was clipped by 1 base and J by 11 bases; unmatched bases: 3. CDR1 is MGHRA, CDR2 YSYEKL, per germline. There are 12 residues in the CDR3. In DNA, the CDR3 is TGCGCCAGCAGCCAAGGGACAGGGTACGCTTTCTTT. Protein sequence: CASSQGTGYAFF.

The J gene is TRBJ2-3, the V gene TRBV30; perhaps TRBD1 as D (6 bases). Germline CDR1 is GTSNPN and CDR2 is SVGIG (reference sequence). The CDR3 is made up of 15 amino acids. The V end was cut by 1 base, the J end by 1 base, with 12 bases between. DNA for the CDR3: TGTGCCTGGAGTGGGGACACCGGGGGCACAGATACGCAGTATTTT. It specifies CAWSGDTGGTDTQYF.

V gene TRBV2 combines with J gene TRBJ2-3; 9 positions match TRBD1. The CDR3 length is 15 residues. Germline V gene data show CDR1 as SNHLY and CDR2 as FYNNEI. V lost 6 bases to trimming and J lost 4 bases; unmatched junction nucleotides: 8. The CDR3 DNA follows: TGTGCCAGCAGCCGGGACAGGGTTGGATCAGATACGCAGTATTTT. Translation gives CASSRDRVGSDTQYF.